The 19 T cell receptor beta chains listed next were all sequenced from one sample in a study of blood T cell repertoires in COVID-19. This table comes from immunoSEQ multiplex PCR, and its TCRdb copy is limited to in-frame clones, with some not included. The profile shows approximately 250,000 clones, 80% to 90% of them singletons. The specimen was PBMCs or T cells enriched from blood (not recorded which). The source of these receptors is a man younger than 40 with acute COVID-19.

The CDR3 coding sequence is TGTGCCAGCAGTTTCGTCATAAGCGGGAGGGTCCTGACTAGCACAGATACGCAGTATTTT. Its protein is CASSFVISGRVLTSTDTQYF. The chain has TRBV6-2 or TRBV6-3 and TRBJ2-3, with 10 bases fitting TRBD2. The V and J ends lost 4 bases and 0 bases, in that order; junction bases with no gene match: 16. The CDR3 has 20 amino acids. CDR1 is MNHEY, CDR2 SVGEGT, per germline.

This sequence joins TRBV14 and TRBJ2-2, with 7 bases matching TRBD1. This CDR3 is 16 amino acids long. V shed 8 bases, J shed 0 bases, and the junction held 9 bases outside the gene matches. CDR1 and CDR2 from the germline V gene are SGHDN and FVKESK. The chain's CDR3 is CASAPPGTANTGELFF. CDR3 nucleotide sequence: TGTGCCAGCGCCCCCCCCGGGACAGCGAACACCGGGGAGCTGTTTTTT.

The rearrangement links TRBV6-5 to TRBJ1-4, with TRBD1 as a possible D gene (5 bases). Germline lookup yields CDR1 MNHEY and CDR2 SVGAGI. V lost 4 bases and J 6 bases, leaving 12 bases between the germline ends. The CDR3 contains 14 residues. CDR3 nucleotide sequence: TGTGCCAGCAGTTCCGGGACGGGGGATGAAAAACTGTTTTTT. This encodes CASSSGTGDEKLFF.

The chain links TRBV7-9 to TRBJ2-3; possibly TRBD2 for D (6 bases). Trimming removed 7 bases at V and 0 bases at J, with 23 bases between. This CDR3 region has 18 residues. CDR1 SEHNR and CDR2 FQNEAQ come from the germline V gene (reference sequence). CDR3 nucleotides: TGTGCCAGCATCTCCATGGCGGGGACGCCTCCTAGCACAGATACGCAGTATTTT. It translates to CASISMAGTPPSTDTQYF.

The rearrangement links TRBV6-2 or TRBV6-3 to TRBJ2-6, with D hard to call. Germline CDR1 is MNHEY and CDR2 is SVGEGT. CDR3 size: 16 residues. V dropped 2 bases and J dropped 0 bases, with 8 bases sitting between them. The CDR3 loop reads CASSYGSVSGANVLTF. The CDR3 bases are TGTGCCAGCAGTTACGGCAGCGTCTCTGGGGCCAACGTCCTGACTTTC.

The V call is TRBV7-3, the J call TRBJ2-3; TRBD2 is a possible D gene (6 bases). The CDR3 is made up of 15 amino acids. Trimming removed 2 bases at V and 4 bases at J, with 13 bases between. Germline CDR1 reads SGHTA; CDR2 reads FQGTGA. CDR3 bases: TGTGCCAGCAGCTTATTCCTAGCGAACCCAGATACGCAGTATTTT. This gives the protein CASSLFLANPDTQYF.

The sample holds one count of this clone. The chain has TRBV29-1 and TRBJ1-1, with TRBD1 matching over 9 bases. Trimming took 6 bases from V and 1 from J; bases not matched to a gene: 3. The CDR3 has 13 amino acids. Germline CDR1 SQVTM, CDR2 ANQGSEA. The CDR3, as DNA: TGCAGCGTCACGACAGGGGGGAACACTGAAGCTTTCTTT. Encoded protein: CSVTTGGNTEAFF.

J is TRBJ1-1 and V is TRBV19, with a tentative D call TRBD1 (5 bases). Germline V gives CDR1 LNHDA, CDR2 SQIVND (reference sequence). CDR3 size: 16 residues. V was shortened by 9 bases and J by 5 bases, with 25 bases between the two germline ends. CDR3 in DNA: TGTGCCAGCCAGACAGTTCGACAAACCATGGGGACTGAAGCTTTCTTT. This sequence encodes CASQTVRQTMGTEAFF. Full variable domain (rest looked up from reference TRBV19 and TRBJ1-1): DGGITQSPKYLFRKEGQNVTLSCEQNLNHDAMYWYRQDPGQGLRLIYYSQIVNDFQKGDIAEGYSVSREKKESFPLTVTSAQKNPTAFYLCASQTVRQTMGTEAFFGQGTRLTVV.

The V and J genes are TRBV5-1 and TRBJ2-5; TRBD1 might be the D (6 bases). The CDR3 has 15 amino acids. Trimming removed 4 bases from V and 0 bases from J, with 13 bases in between. Germline V gene sequence: CDR1 SGHRS, CDR2 YFSETQ. The CDR3 DNA follows: TGCGCCAGCAGCCAGACAGGCATGTACCAAGAGACCCAGTACTTC. Translated, it gives CASSQTGMYQETQYF.

This clone was observed a single time. V is TRBV7-9 and J is TRBJ1-4, with unresolved D. The germline gives CDR1 SEHNR, CDR2 FQNEAQ (reference sequence). The CDR3 extends over 15 amino acids. V lost 5 bases, J lost 8 bases, and 18 bases lay in between. This chain's CDR3 is CASSGPASGGEKLFF. Here the CDR3 DNA reads TGTGCCAGCAGCGGGCCGGCGTCAGGTGGCGAAAAACTGTTTTTT.

The chain combines TRBV28 with TRBJ2-7; 13 nucleotides match TRBD2. J was trimmed by 2 bases and V by 5 bases; bases with no gene match: 6. The CDR3 has 16 amino acids. Germline CDR1 and CDR2: MDHEN and SYDVKM. The CDR3 spells CASSLGTSGNTYEQYV. CDR3 nucleotides: TGTGCCAGCAGTCTGGGGACTAGCGGGAATACCTACGAGCAGTACGTC.

V is TRBV7-9 and J is TRBJ2-1, with TRBD2 matching 8 bases. The junction had 6 bases not matched to a gene; V was cut back by 1 base and J by 7 bases. The CDR3 extends over 15 amino acids. Germline-derived CDR1 and CDR2 are SEHNR and FQNEAQ (reference sequence). CDR3 sequence reads: CASSLVGSGTNEQFF. CDR3 nucleotides: TGTGCCAGCAGCTTAGTTGGTAGCGGGACTAATGAGCAGTTCTTC.

This clone appeared once. This chain joins TRBV18 and TRBJ2-1; tentatively, D is TRBD2 (7 bases). The CDR3 contains 17 residues. The germline V gene encodes CDR1 KGHSH and CDR2 LQKENI. The ends were cut back, 3 bases at V and 1 base at J, with 16 bases in the middle. In DNA, the CDR3 is TGTGCCAGCTCACCTATATCGGGGGGCGGGTCCTACAATGAGCAGTTCTTC. It yields the protein CASSPISGGGSYNEQFF. Filled out from reference TRBV18 and TRBJ2-1, the complete variable domain reads NAGVMQNPRHLVRRRGQEARLRCSPMKGHSHVYWYRQLPEEGLKFMVYLQKENIIDESGMPKERFSAEFPKEGPSILRIQQVVRGDSAAYFCASSPISGGGSYNEQFFGPGTRLTVL.

The chain combines TRBV6-5 with TRBJ2-1; D call uncertain. V lost 8 bases to trimming and J lost 0 bases, with 11 bases between them. Germline CDR1 reads MNHEY; CDR2 reads SVGAGI. This CDR3 has 14 amino acids. The CDR3 nucleotides are TGTGCCAGCCGTACCAGAAACTCCTACAATGAGCAGTTCTTC. It encodes CASRTRNSYNEQFF.

The chain carries TRBV21-1 and TRBJ2-7; the DNA was not compared with TRBD1, the D call given in the table. TRBV21-1 is assigned pseudogene status. This CDR3 region has 15 residues. CDR3 protein: CASSPDRGPTYEQYV. CDR3 coding DNA: TGTGCCAGCAGCCCAGACAGGGGTCCCACCTACGAGCAGTACGTC.

The chain is built from TRBV7-5 and TRBJ2-1; whether TRBD1, the table's D call, matches the DNA was not checked. TRBV7-5 is marked as a pseudogene. The CDR3 sequence is 16 residues long. In DNA, the CDR3 is TGTGTCAGAAGCTTGTGGGACAGCTCTTCCTACAATGAGCAGTTCTTC. Protein product: CVRSLWDSSSYNEQFF.

This clone showed up just a few times. This chain joins TRBV14 and TRBJ2-3; D perhaps matches TRBD2 (5 bases). CDR3 length: 15 residues. The ends were cut back, 2 bases at V and 0 bases at J, with 9 bases in the middle. Germline CDR1 reads SGHDN; CDR2 reads FVKESK. The CDR3 coding sequence is TGTGCCAGCAGCCAACCAGCGGTGAGCACAGATACGCAGTATTTT. Its protein product is CASSQPAVSTDTQYF.

The chain recombines TRBV18 with TRBJ2-3, with 7 bases fitting TRBD2. Germline CDR1 is KGHSH and CDR2 is LQKENI. Losses at the gene ends were 2 bases for V and 2 bases for J; bases not matched to a gene: 7. This CDR3 has 16 residues. The CDR3 region is CASSPEGGGTTDTQYF. CDR3 DNA sequence: TGTGCCAGCTCACCAGAGGGCGGGGGAACCACAGATACGCAGTATTTT.

This chain links TRBV5-8 with TRBJ2-4, with D tentatively TRBD2 (5 bases). V was cut by 0 bases and J by 2 bases, with 12 bases left in between. From germline, CDR1 is SGHTS and CDR2 YDEGEE. The CDR3 extends over 16 amino acids. CDR3: CASSLGGSLTKNIQYF. The CDR3 DNA reads as TGTGCCAGCAGCTTGGGAGGGAGCTTAACCAAAAACATTCAGTACTTC. The full variable domain, completed using reference TRBV5-8 and TRBJ2-4, is EAGVTQSPTHLIKTRGQQATLRCSPISGHTSVYWYQQALGLGLQFLLWYDEGEERNRGNFPPRFSGRQFPNYSSELNVNALELEDSALYLCASSLGGSLTKNIQYFGAGTRLSVL.